This T cell receptor beta chain was sequenced during a study of radiation and T cells in renal cell carcinoma. Findings and limits, study-wide: Top tumor clonotypes rose in blood 2 weeks post-radiation, then contracted.

Of note for this clone: Antigen specificity is unknown.

V lost 4 bases and J lost 0; bases outside the gene matches: 0. CDR1 and CDR2 from the germline V gene are LGHNT and FRNRAP. There are 16 residues in the CDR3. Sequenced by immunoSEQ multiplex PCR; TCRdb stores in-frame clones only, minus some. The sample records about 77,000 clones, 75% to 90% being singletons. The sample's time point: blood 4 weeks post-SBRT, at nephrectomy. The treatment denotes: 15 Gy SBRT to primary tumor, nephrectomy 4 weeks later. Radiation-treated patients gave blood at baseline, week 2 and week 4. The chain recombines TRBV12-5 with TRBJ2-2; 12 positions match TRBD2. The clonotype comes from a woman aged 55-70 years with renal cell carcinoma. The sequencing used blood, collected from a patient whose treatment included radiotherapy and nephrectomy. For the CDR3, the DNA is TGTGCTAGTGGTTCTAGCGGGGGGGCGAACACCGGGGAGCTGTTTTTT. This encodes CASGSSGGANTGELFF.